A selection of T cell receptor beta chains follows, all from one sample in a study of spatial heterogeneity in lung cancer. MiXCR, run by TCRdb on the 5' RACE reads, gives a single entry per CDR3 protein. This table holds tens of thousands of distinct CDR3 sequences, about 9.4% found once. This specimen was PBMCs, taken at follow-up. Receptors originate from a female donor with early-stage non-small cell lung cancer. CDR3s include the opening cysteine and the closing phenylalanine or tryptophan.

v_call,j_call,cdr3_aa
TRBV7-2,TRBJ2-2,CASSPPSAGTGELFF
TRBV5-6,TRBJ2-7,CASSLRGLAGHPIYEQYF
TRBV19,TRBJ1-2,CASSPLDRANYGYTF
TRBV6-6,TRBJ1-2,CASSRRTVYGYTF
TRBV6-2/TRBV6-3,TRBJ2-7,CASSYVTVSYEQYF
TRBV27,TRBJ2-1,CASSLYGGANEQFF
TRBV25-1,TRBJ1-2,CASSALQGYGYTF
TRBV7-9,TRBJ2-7,CASSPQTGRSSYEQYF
TRBV7-2,TRBJ2-3,CASSHPLRGGAGTDTQYF
TRBV20-1,TRBJ1-2,CSASKRTGGLGYTF
TRBV29-1,TRBJ1-2,CSVERAQWGRNYGYTF
TRBV7-9,TRBJ2-1,CASSPRRDSSYNEQFF
TRBV7-2,TRBJ2-5,CASSFLAEGTQYF
TRBV18,TRBJ1-1,CASSPDRVKTEAFF
TRBV24-1,TRBJ2-3,CATSDPRQTTDTQYF
TRBV2,TRBJ1-1,CASSYLGQNTEAFF
TRBV28,TRBJ1-5,CASSPGTGVQPQHF
TRBV20-1,TRBJ2-7,CSAREGTAYEQYF
TRBV9,TRBJ2-2,CVSSGPGQGGTGELFF
TRBV9,TRBJ1-2,CASSASPNYGYTF